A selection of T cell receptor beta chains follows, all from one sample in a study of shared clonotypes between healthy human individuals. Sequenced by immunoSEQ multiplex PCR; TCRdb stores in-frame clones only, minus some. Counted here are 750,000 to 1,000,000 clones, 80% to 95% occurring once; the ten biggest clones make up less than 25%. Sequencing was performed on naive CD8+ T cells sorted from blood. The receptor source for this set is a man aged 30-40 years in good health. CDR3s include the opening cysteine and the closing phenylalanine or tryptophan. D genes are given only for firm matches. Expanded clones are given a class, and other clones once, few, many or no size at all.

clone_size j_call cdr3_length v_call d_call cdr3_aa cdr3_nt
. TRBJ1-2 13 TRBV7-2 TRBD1 CASSPLIRGGYTF TGTGCCAGCAGCCCCCTTATCAGGGGGGGCTACACCTTC
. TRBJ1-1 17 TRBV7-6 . CASSLMGNDGMNTEAFF TGTGCCAGCAGCTTAATGGGGAACGACGGAATGAACACTGAAGCTTTCTTT
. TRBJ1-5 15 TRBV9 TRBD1 CASSAGTGVGQPQHF TGTGCCAGCAGCGCGGGGACAGGGGTTGGGCAGCCCCAGCATTTT
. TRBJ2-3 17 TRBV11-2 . CASSLDGGLRKADTQYF TGTGCCAGCAGCTTAGATGGAGGACTCCGAAAGGCGGATACGCAGTATTTT
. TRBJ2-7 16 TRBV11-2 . CASSLVSSDGPYEQYF TGTGCCAGCAGCTTAGTGTCTTCGGACGGACCCTACGAGCAGTACTTC
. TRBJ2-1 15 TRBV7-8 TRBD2 CASSLDLAGDNEQFF TGTGCCAGCAGCTTAGACCTAGCGGGAGACAATGAGCAGTTCTTC
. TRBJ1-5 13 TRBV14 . CASSLSPNQPQHF TGTGCCAGCAGCCTCAGCCCCAATCAGCCCCAGCATTTT
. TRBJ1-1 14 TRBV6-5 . CASSYSNLGQEAFF TGTGCCAGCAGTTACTCGAACTTAGGACAGGAAGCTTTCTTT
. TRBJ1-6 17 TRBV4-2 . CASSQEINAGINSPLHF TGTGCCAGCAGCCAAGAAATTAACGCAGGGATAAATTCACCCCTCCACTTT
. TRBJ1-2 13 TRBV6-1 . CASRGAWPWGYTF TGTGCCAGCAGGGGGGCCTGGCCATGGGGCTACACCTTC
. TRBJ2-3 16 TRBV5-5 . CASSLVSPGWTDTQYF TGTGCCAGCAGCTTGGTCTCCCCAGGGTGGACAGATACGCAGTATTTT
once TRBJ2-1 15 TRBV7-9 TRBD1 CASSFVTGGYDEQFF TGTGCCAGCAGCTTCGTCACAGGGGGCTATGATGAGCAGTTCTTC
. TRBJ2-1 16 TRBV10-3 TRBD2 CATGTLSSGIWDEQFF TGTGCCACGGGCACATTGAGTAGCGGGATCTGGGATGAGCAGTTCTTC
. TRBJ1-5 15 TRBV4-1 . CASSAGGGSNQPQHF TGCGCCAGCAGCGCCGGAGGGGGAAGCAATCAGCCCCAGCATTTT